The 15 T cell receptor beta chains below were found in one sample sequenced in a study of T-cell reconstitution after alpha-beta-depleted transplantation in children (dated by TCRdb to 2016 to 2018). The protocol used for the library was PCR. The data were produced on an Illumina HiSeq 2500. Molecular barcoding was employed in the preparation of TCR libraries, with unique molecular identifiers being used to normalize TCRbeta repertoire quantification. TCRdb applied fastp at Q25 and MiXCR to the public reads, then kept only in-frame beta chains. CDR3 protein sequences are deduplicated, and each keeps its most common genes and DNA. The sample table shows hundreds of thousands of distinct CDR3 sequences, and about 30% are seen once. Under 3% of the sample rests with the top ten. The material was PBMCs from the stem cell graft donor, obtained from the stem cell graft. Every receptor here comes from a human donor who donated a stem cell graft to a child with aplastic anemia.

This clonotype appeared a few times. The genes are TRBV20-1 and TRBJ1-5; 7 nucleotides agree with TRBD1. The junction had 5 bases not matched to a gene; V was cut back by 5 bases and J by 4 bases. CDR3 length: 13 amino acids. CDR1 is DFQATT and CDR2 is SNEGSKA in the germline V gene (reference sequence). CDR3 residues: CSASGTVNQPQHF. CDR3 nucleotides: TGCAGTGCTTCCGGGACAGTAAATCAGCCCCAGCATTTT.

V usage is TRBV7-9 and J usage is TRBJ1-2, with TRBD1 identical over 10 bases. The CDR3 is 15 amino acids. The V and J ends lost 5 bases and 3 bases, in that order; junction bases with no gene match: 6. Germline V lookup: CDR1 SEHNR, CDR2 FQNEAQ (reference sequence). DNA for the CDR3: TGTGCCAGCAGCGTCGGGACAGGGGCTCACTATGGCTACACCTTC. This encodes CASSVGTGAHYGYTF.

This clonotype was picked up one time. At one boundary the junction diverges from the germline segment, which might be a read error. The chain recombines TRBV6-1 with TRBJ2-1; maybe TRBD1 (8 bases). This CDR3 has 11 residues. CDR1 is MNHNS and CDR2 is SASEGT in the germline V gene. CDR3 in DNA: TGTGCCAGCAGTGAAGCACAGGGGGGGGTCTTC. It yields the protein CASSEAQGGVF.

This chain joins TRBV12-3 or TRBV12-4 and TRBJ1-2; 10 nucleotides agree with TRBD1. The J segment lost 3 bases and the V segment lost 3 bases, leaving 7 bases of the junction unmatched. This CDR3 comprises 16 residues. The CDR3 spells CASSFDRGQWDYGYTF. CDR3 sequence (DNA): TGTGCCAGCAGTTTCGACAGGGGGCAATGGGACTATGGCTACACCTTC.

The chain recombines TRBV15 with TRBJ2-7; TRBD1 aligns across 8 bases. The CDR3 extends over 15 amino acids. V lost 6 bases and J lost 5; bases outside the gene matches: 12. Germline lookup yields CDR1 LNHNV and CDR2 YYDKDF (reference sequence). The CDR3 region is CATRYRNRGIDEQYF. The CDR3 DNA reads TGTGCCACCAGGTATCGGAACAGGGGGATAGACGAGCAGTACTTC.

The rearrangement links TRBV21-1 to TRBJ2-7; the DNA was not compared with TRBD2, the D call given in the table. TRBV21-1 is designated a pseudogene. This CDR3 is built from 22 residues. CDR3 amino acids: CASSKAGAGLLAGGRGSYEQYV. The CDR3 DNA reads TGTGCCAGCAGCAAAGCCGGGGCAGGCCTACTAGCGGGAGGTCGAGGGTCCTACGAGCAGTACGTC.

Only a few counts were recorded for this clonotype. This chain connects TRBV20-1 to TRBJ2-7, with D hard to call. The germline V gene has CDR1 DFQATT and CDR2 SNEGSKA (reference sequence). Trimming took off 0 bases at V and 1 base at J, with 10 bases between the two ends. The CDR3 runs 14 residues. The chain's CDR3 is CSARDWGLSYEQYF. The CDR3 DNA is TGCAGTGCTAGAGATTGGGGTCTTTCCTACGAGCAGTACTTC.

This clonotype has a handful of counts. V gene TRBV30 combines with J gene TRBJ1-1; D might be TRBD1 (6 bases). The ends were cut back, 1 base at V and 6 bases at J, with 15 bases in the middle. Germline assignment: CDR1 GTSNPN and CDR2 SVGIG (reference sequence). The CDR3 extends over 14 amino acids. The CDR3 sequence is CAWSEGRGSPEAFF. CDR3 bases: TGTGCCTGGAGTGAGGGCAGGGGTTCCCCTGAAGCTTTCTTT.

This chain links TRBV9 with TRBJ2-4, with D perhaps matching TRBD1 (6 bases). V lost 0 bases and J 9 bases, leaving 19 bases between the germline ends. The CDR3 contains 16 residues. Germline CDR1 SGDLS, CDR2 YYNGEE. The CDR3 loop reads CASSVGMGQGNSIQYF. The DNA of the CDR3 is TGTGCCAGCAGCGTAGGAATGGGGCAGGGGAACAGCATTCAGTACTTC.

J is TRBJ1-5 and V is TRBV6-1; 7 bases match TRBD1. CDR1 and CDR2 (germline): MNHNS, SASEGT. The J segment lost 4 bases and the V segment lost 6 bases, leaving 6 bases of the junction unmatched. This CDR3 region has 14 residues. The CDR3 region is CASSLHRGNQPQHF. As DNA, the CDR3 is TGTGCCAGCAGCCTACACAGGGGTAATCAGCCCCAGCATTTT.

This clonotype appeared a single time. This chain connects TRBV5-1 to TRBJ2-2; no reliable D call. This CDR3 has 15 amino acids. Germline CDR1 and CDR2: SGHRS and YFSETQ. Trimming pared 3 bases from V and 0 bases from J, leaving 9 bases between. DNA for the CDR3: TGCGCCAGCAGCTCTTCACAGACGAACACCGGGGAGCTGTTTTTT. It encodes CASSSSQTNTGELFF.

The J gene is TRBJ1-1, the V gene TRBV5-1; the D is unclear. The CDR3 has 13 residues. Trimming removed 0 bases at V and 4 bases at J, with 7 bases between. CDR1 and CDR2 (germline): SGHRS, YFSETQ. CDR3 DNA: TGCGCCAGCAGCTTGGCCCTGATCACTGAAGCTTTCTTT. Translated: CASSLALITEAFF.

This sequence joins TRBV10-3 and TRBJ1-5, with 7 bases aligning to TRBD1. This CDR3 has 16 residues. V was clipped by 3 bases and J by 0 bases; unmatched bases: 5. CDR1 is ENHRY and CDR2 is SYGVKD in the germline V gene. Written as DNA, the CDR3 is TGTGCCATCAGTGAAGGGGACAGTTATAGCAATCAGCCCCAGCATTTT. This gives the protein CAISEGDSYSNQPQHF.

The chain couples TRBV12-5 to TRBJ2-1; no firm D call. The V end lost 3 bases, the J end lost 6 bases, and 6 bases lay between the germline ends. This CDR3 contains 12 residues. Germline CDR1 LGHNT, CDR2 FRNRAP. The CDR3 reads CASGFLINEQFF. CDR3 in DNA: TGTGCTAGTGGTTTCCTGATCAATGAGCAGTTCTTC.

This clonotype has only a few counts. The chain couples TRBV9 to TRBJ1-1; weak D call: TRBD1 (5 bases). Germline lookup yields CDR1 SGDLS and CDR2 YYNGEE. Trimming took 0 bases from V and 8 from J, leaving 11 bases between them. This CDR3 has 13 residues. DNA for the CDR3: TGTGCCAGCAGCGTAGCTAGCAGGACAGAAGCTTTCTTT. Translated, it gives CASSVASRTEAFF.